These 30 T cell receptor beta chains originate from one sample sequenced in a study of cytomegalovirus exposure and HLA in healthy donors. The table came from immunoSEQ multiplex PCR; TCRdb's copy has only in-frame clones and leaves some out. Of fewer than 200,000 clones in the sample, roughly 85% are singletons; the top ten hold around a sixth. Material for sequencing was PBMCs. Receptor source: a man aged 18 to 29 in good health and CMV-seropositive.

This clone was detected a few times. Here the CDR3 DNA reads TGTGCCAGCGGACGACTAAGCGACAATGAGCAGTTCTTC. Translation: CASGRLSDNEQFF. The chain has TRBV27 and TRBJ2-1; TRBD2 is a possible D gene (5 bases). CDR1 MNHEY and CDR2 SMNVEV come from the germline V gene (reference sequence). CDR3 size: 13 residues. Trimming removed 8 bases at V and 5 bases at J, with 13 bases between.

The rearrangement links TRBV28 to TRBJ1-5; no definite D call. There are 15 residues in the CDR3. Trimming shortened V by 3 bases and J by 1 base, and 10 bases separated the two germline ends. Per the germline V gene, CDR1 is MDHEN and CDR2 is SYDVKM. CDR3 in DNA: TGTGCCAGCAGTTTGCGAGGGAGGAGCAATCAGCCCCAGCATTTT. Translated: CASSLRGRSNQPQHF.

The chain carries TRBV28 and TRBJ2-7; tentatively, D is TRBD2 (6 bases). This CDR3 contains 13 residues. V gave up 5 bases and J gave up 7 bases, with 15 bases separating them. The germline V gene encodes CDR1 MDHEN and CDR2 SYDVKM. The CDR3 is CASSKNGGWEQYF. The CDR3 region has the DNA TGTGCCAGCAGTAAAAATGGGGGGTGGGAGCAGTACTTC.

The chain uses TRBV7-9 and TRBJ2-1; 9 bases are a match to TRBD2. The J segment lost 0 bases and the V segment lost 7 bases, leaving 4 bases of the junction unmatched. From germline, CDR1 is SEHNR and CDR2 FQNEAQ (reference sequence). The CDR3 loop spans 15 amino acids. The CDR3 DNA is TGTGCCAGCACCGGACTAGCGTCCTCCTACAATGAGCAGTTCTTC. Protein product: CASTGLASSYNEQFF.

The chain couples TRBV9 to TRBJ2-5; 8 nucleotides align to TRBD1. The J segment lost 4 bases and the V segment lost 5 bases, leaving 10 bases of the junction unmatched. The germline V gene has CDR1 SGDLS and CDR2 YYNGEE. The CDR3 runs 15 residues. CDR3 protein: CASSPDQGAGETQYF. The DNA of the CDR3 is TGTGCCAGCAGTCCCGACCAGGGGGCGGGAGAGACCCAGTACTTC. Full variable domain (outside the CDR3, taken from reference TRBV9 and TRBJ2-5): DSGVTQTPKHLITATGQRVTLRCSPRSGDLSVYWYQQSLDQGLQFLIQYYNGEERAKGNILERFSAQQFPDLHSELNLSSLELGDSALYFCASSPDQGAGETQYFGPGTRLLVL.

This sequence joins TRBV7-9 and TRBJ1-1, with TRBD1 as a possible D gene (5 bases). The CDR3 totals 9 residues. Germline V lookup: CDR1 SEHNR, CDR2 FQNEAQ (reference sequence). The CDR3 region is CAGGTEAFF. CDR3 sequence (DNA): TGTGCGGGGGGGACTGAAGCTTTCTTT.

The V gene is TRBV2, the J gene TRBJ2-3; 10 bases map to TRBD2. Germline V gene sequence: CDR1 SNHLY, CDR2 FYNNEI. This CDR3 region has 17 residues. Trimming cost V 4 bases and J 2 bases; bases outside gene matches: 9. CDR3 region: CASSGGVAGGFTDTQYF. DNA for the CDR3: TGTGCCAGCAGTGGGGGGGTAGCGGGAGGATTCACAGATACGCAGTATTTT.

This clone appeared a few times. CDR3 bases: TGTGCCAGCAGGGGGACAGGGGACTATGGCTACACCTTC. Encoded protein: CASRGTGDYGYTF. The rearrangement uses TRBV27 and TRBJ1-2, with 10 bases that match TRBD1. V lost 6 bases to trimming and J lost 3 bases; unmatched junction nucleotides: 1. The CDR3 has 13 residues. Germline V gene sequence: CDR1 MNHEY, CDR2 SMNVEV (reference sequence).

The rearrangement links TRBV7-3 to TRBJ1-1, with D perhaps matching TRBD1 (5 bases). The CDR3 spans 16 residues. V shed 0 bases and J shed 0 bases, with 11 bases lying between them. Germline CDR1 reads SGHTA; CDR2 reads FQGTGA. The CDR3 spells CASSLTGGVLNTEAFF. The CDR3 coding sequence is TGTGCCAGCAGCTTAACGGGGGGAGTCCTGAACACTGAAGCTTTCTTT.

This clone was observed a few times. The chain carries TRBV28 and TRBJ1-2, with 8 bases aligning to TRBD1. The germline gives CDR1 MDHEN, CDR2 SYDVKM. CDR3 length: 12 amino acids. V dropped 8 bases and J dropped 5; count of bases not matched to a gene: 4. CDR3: CASLTGGYGYTF. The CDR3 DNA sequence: TGTGCCAGCCTTACAGGGGGGTATGGCTACACCTTC.

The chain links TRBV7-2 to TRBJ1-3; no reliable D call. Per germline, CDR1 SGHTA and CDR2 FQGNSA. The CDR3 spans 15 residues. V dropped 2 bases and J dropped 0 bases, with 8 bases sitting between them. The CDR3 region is CASSLIGSSGNTIYF. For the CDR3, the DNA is TGTGCCAGCAGCTTAATTGGGAGCTCTGGAAACACCATATATTTT.

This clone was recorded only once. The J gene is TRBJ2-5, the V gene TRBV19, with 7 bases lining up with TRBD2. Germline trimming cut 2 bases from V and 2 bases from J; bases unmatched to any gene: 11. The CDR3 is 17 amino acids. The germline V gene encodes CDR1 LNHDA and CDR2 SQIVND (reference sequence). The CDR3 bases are TGTGCCAGTAGTATATTCCTGGGAGGGGACGGACAAGAGACCCAGTACTTC. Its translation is CASSIFLGGDGQETQYF.

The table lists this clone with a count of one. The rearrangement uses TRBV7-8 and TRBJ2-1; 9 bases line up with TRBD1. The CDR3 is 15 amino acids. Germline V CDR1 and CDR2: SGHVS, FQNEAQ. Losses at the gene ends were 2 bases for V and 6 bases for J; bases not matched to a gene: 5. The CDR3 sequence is CASSLRGQGSNEQFF. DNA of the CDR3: TGTGCCAGCAGCTTACGGGGACAGGGAAGCAATGAGCAGTTCTTC.

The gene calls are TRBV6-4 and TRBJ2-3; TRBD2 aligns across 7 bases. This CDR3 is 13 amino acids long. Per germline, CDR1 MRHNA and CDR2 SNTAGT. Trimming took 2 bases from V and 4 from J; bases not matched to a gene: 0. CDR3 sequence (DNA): TGTGCCAGCAGTGACGGGGGGGCAGATACGCAGTATTTT. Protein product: CASSDGGADTQYF.

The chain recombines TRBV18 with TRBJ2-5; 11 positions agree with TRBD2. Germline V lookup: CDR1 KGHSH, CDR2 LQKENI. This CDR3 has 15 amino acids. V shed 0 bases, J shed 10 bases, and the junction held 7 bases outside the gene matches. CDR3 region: CASSPPSSGGEYQYF. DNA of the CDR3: TGTGCCAGCTCACCACCGAGTAGCGGGGGGGAGTACCAGTACTTC.

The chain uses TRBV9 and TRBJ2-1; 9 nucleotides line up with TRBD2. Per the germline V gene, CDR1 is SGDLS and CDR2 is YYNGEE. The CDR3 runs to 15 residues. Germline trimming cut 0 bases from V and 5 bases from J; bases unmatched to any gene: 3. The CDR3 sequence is CASSVGLADNNEQFF. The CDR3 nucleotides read TGTGCCAGCAGCGTAGGACTAGCGGACAACAATGAGCAGTTCTTC.

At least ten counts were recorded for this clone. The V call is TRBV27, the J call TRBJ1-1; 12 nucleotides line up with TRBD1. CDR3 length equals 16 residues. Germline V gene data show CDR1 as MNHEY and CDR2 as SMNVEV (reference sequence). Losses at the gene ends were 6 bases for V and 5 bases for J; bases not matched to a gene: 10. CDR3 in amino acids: CASSFGTGGLGTEAFF. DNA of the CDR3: TGTGCCAGCAGCTTCGGGACAGGGGGCTTGGGGACTGAAGCTTTCTTT.

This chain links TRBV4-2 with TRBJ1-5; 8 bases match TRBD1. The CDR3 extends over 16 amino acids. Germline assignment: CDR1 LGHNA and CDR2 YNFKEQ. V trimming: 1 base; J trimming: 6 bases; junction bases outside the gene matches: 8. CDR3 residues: CASSQATQGVSQPQHF. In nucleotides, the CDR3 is TGTGCCAGCAGCCAAGCCACACAGGGGGTCAGTCAGCCCCAGCATTTT.

The chain's CDR3 is CASSPGHGYGYTF. DNA for the CDR3: TGTGCCAGCAGCCCAGGGCATGGCTATGGCTACACCTTC. The J gene is TRBJ1-2, the V gene TRBV5-8, with D possibly TRBD1 on 5 matching bases. The CDR3 covers 13 residues. Trimming took 4 bases from V and 4 from J, leaving 11 bases between them. Germline values: CDR1 SGHTS, CDR2 YDEGEE.

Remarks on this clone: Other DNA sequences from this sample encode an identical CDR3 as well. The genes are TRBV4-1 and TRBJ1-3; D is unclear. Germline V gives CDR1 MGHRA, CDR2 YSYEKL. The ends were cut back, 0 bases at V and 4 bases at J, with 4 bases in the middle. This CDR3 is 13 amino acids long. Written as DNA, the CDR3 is TGCGCCAGCAGCCAAGACAGGGGAAACACCATATATTTT. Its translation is CASSQDRGNTIYF.

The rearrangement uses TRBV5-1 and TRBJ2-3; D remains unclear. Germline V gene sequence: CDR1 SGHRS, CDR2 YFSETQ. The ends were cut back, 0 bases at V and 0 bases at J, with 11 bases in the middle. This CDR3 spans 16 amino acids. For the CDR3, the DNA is TGCGCCAGCAGCTTGGCCAGTCAGTCTAGCACAGATACGCAGTATTTT. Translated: CASSLASQSSTDTQYF.

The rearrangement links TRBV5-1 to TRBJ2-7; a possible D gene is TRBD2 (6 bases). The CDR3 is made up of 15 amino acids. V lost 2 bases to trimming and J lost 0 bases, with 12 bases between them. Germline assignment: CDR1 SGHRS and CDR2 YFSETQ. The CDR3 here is CASSLGAGSSYEQYF. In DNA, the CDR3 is TGCGCCAGCAGCTTAGGGGCGGGGAGCTCCTACGAGCAGTACTTC.

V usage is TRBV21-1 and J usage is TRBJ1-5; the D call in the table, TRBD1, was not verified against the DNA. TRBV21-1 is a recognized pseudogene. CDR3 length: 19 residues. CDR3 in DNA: TGTGCCAGCAGCCCCTCGAAGCACGGGACAGCGAAACGGAATCAGCCCCAGCATTTT. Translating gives CASSPSKHGTAKRNQPQHF.

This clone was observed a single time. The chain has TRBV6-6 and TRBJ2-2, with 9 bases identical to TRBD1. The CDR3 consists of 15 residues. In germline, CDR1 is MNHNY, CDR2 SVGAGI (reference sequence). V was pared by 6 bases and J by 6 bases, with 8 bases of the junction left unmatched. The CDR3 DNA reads TGTGCCAGCAGGGCCGGGACAGGGCGCCCCGGGGAGCTGTTTTTT. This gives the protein CASRAGTGRPGELFF.

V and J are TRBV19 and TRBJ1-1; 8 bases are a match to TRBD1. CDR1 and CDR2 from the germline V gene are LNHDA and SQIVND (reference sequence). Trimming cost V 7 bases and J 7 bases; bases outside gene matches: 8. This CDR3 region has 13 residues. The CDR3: CASMGTGLSEAFF. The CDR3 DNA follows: TGTGCCAGTATGGGGACAGGCCTCAGTGAAGCTTTCTTT.

CDR3: CALRTSGRSYEQYF. CDR3 DNA sequence: TGTGCCCTCCGGACTAGCGGGAGGTCCTACGAGCAGTACTTC. The rearrangement uses TRBV6-4 and TRBJ2-7, with 14 bases matching TRBD2. V was pared by 11 bases and J by 1 base, with 4 bases of the junction left unmatched. Germline loops: CDR1 MRHNA, CDR2 SNTAGT. The CDR3 loop spans 14 amino acids.

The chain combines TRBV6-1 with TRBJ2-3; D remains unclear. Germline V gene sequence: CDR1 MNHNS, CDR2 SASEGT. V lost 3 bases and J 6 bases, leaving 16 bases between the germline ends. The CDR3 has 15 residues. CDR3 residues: CASSETALGEDTQYF. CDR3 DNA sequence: TGTGCCAGCAGTGAGACGGCCCTAGGAGAGGATACGCAGTATTTT.

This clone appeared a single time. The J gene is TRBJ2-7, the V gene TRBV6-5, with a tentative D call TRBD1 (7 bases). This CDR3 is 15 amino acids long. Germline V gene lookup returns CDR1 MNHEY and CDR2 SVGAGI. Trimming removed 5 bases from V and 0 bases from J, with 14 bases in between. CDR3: CASSVQGGGSYEQYF. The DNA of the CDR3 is TGTGCCAGCAGTGTTCAGGGGGGCGGCTCCTACGAGCAGTACTTC.

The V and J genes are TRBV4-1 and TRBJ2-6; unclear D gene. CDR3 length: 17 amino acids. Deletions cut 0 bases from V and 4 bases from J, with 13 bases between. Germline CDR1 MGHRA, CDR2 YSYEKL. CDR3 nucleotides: TGCGCCAGCAGCCAAGAAACCCCCGTGGGCGGGGCCAACGTCCTGACTTTC. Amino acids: CASSQETPVGGANVLTF.

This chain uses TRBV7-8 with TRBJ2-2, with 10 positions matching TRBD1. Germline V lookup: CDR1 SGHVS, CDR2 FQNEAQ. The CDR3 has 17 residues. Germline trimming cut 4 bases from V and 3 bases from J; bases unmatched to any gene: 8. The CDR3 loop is CASSSPHGQGDTGELFF. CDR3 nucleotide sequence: TGTGCCAGCAGCTCCCCCCACGGACAGGGGGACACCGGGGAGCTGTTTTTT.